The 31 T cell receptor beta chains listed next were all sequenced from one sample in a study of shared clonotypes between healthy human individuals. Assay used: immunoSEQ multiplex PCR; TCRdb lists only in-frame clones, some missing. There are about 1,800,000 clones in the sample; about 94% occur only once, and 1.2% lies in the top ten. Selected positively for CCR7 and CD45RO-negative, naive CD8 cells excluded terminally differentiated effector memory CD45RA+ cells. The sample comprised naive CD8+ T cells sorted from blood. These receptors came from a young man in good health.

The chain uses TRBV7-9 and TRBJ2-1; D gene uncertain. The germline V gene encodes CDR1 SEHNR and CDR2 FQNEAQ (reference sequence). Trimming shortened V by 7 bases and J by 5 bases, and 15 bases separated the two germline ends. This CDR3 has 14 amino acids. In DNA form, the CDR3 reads TGTGCCAGCAATCCGAGCGACGGCCACAATGAGCAGTTCTTC. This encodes CASNPSDGHNEQFF. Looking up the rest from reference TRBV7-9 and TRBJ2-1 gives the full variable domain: DTGVSQNPRHKITKRGQNVTFRCDPISEHNRLYWYRQTLGQGPEFLTYFQNEAQLEKSRLLSDRFSAERPKGSFSTLEIQRTEQGDSAMYLCASNPSDGHNEQFFGPGTRLTVL.

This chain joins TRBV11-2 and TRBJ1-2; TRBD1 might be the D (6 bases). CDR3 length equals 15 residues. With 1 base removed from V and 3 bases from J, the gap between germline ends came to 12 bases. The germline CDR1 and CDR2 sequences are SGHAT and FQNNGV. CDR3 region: CASSLVEGGHYGYTF. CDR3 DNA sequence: TGTGCCAGCAGCTTAGTTGAAGGGGGGCACTATGGCTACACCTTC.

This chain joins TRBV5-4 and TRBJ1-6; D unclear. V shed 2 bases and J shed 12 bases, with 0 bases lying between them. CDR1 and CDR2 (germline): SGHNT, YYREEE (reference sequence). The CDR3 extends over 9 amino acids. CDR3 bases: TGTGCCAGCAGCTTACCCCTCCACTTT. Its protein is CASSLPLHF.

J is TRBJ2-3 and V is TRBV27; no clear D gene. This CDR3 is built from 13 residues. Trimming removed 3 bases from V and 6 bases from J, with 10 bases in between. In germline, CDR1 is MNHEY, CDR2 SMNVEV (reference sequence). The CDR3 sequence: CASSFSLVDTQYF. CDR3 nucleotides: TGTGCCAGCAGTTTCTCATTAGTGGATACGCAGTATTTT.

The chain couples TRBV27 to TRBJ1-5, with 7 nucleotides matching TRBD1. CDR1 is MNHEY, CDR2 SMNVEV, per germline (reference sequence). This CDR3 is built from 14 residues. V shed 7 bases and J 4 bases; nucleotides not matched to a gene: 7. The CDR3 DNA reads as TGTGCCAGCAAGCCAGGGGGGGAGAATCAGCCCCAGCATTTT. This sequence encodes CASKPGGENQPQHF.

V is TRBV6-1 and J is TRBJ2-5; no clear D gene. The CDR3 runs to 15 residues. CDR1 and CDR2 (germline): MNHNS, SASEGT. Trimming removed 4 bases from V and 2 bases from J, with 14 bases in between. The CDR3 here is CASSGGGYSQETQYF. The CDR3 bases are TGTGCCAGCAGTGGTGGCGGTTACTCACAAGAGACCCAGTACTTC.

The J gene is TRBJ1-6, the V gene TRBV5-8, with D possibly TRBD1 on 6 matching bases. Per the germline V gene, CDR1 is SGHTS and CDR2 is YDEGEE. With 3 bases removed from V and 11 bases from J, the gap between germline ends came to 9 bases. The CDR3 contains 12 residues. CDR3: CASSSTGAPLHF. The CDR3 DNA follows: TGTGCCAGCAGCTCGACAGGCGCACCCCTCCACTTT.

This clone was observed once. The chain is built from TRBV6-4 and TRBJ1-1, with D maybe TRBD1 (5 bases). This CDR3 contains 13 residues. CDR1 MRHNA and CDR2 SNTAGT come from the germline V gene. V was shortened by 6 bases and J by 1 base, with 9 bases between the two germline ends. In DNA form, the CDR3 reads TGTGCCAGCAGGCGGACACAGAACACTGAAGCTTTCTTT. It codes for CASRRTQNTEAFF.

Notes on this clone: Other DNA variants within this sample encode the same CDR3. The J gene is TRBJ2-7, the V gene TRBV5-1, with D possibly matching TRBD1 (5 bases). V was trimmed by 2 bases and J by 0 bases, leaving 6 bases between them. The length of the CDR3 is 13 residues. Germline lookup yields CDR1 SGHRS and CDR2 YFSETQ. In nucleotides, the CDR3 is TGCGCCAGCAGCTTAGGGGCCTCCTACGAGCAGTACTTC. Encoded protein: CASSLGASYEQYF.

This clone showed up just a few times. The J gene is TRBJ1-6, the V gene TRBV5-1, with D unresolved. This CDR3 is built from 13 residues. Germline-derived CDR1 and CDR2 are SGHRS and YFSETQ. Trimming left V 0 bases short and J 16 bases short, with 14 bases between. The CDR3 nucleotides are TGCGCCAGCAGCTTGGAAGGTGTAATGGCTCTCCACTTT. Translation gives CASSLEGVMALHF. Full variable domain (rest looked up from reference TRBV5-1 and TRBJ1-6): KAGVTQTPRYLIKTRGQQVTLSCSPISGHRSVSWYQQTPGQGLQFLFEYFSETQRNKGNFPGRFSGRQFSNSRSEMNVSTLELGDSALYLCASSLEGVMALHFGNGTRLTVT.

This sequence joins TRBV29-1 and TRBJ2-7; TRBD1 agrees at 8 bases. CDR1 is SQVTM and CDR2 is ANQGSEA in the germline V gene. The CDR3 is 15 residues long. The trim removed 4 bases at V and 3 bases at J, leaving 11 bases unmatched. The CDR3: CSVGRGTGNLYEQYF. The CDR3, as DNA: TGCAGCGTTGGGAGAGGGACAGGAAATCTCTACGAGCAGTACTTC.

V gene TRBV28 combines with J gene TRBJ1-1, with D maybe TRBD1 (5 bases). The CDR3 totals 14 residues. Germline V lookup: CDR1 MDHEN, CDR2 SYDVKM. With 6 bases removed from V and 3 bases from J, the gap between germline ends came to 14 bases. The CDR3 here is CASRASTGHTEAFF. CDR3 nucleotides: TGTGCCAGCAGGGCTTCCACAGGACACACTGAAGCTTTCTTT.

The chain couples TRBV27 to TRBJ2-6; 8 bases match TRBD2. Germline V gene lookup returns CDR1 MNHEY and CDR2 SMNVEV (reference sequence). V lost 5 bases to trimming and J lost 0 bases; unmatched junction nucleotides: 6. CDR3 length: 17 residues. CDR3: CASSDSGKLSGANVLTF. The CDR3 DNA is TGTGCCAGCAGTGATAGCGGGAAACTCTCTGGGGCCAACGTCCTGACTTTC.

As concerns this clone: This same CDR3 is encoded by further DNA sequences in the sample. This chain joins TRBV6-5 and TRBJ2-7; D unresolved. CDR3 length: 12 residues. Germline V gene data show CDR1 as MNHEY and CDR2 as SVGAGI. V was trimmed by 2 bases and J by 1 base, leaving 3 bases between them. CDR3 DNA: TGTGCCAGCAGTTACAGTTCCTACGAGCAGTACTTC. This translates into CASSYSSYEQYF.

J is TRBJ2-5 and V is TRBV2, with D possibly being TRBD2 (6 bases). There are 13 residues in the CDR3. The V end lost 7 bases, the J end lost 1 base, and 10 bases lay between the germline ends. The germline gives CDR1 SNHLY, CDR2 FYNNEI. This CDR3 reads CASMGGFQETQYF. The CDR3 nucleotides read TGTGCCAGCATGGGAGGATTCCAAGAGACCCAGTACTTC.

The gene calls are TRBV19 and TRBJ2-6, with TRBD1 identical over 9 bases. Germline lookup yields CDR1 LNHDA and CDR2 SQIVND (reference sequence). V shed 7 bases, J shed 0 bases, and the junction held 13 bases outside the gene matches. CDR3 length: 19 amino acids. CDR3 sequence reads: CASNKGKTGGFSGANVLTF. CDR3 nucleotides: TGTGCCAGTAACAAGGGGAAGACAGGGGGGTTCTCTGGGGCCAACGTCCTGACTTTC.

The CDR3 reads CASSPPAGQGPEAFF. The CDR3 DNA reads TGTGCCAGCTCACCACCGGCGGGACAGGGACCTGAAGCTTTCTTT. The rearrangement uses TRBV18 and TRBJ1-1; TRBD1 matches at 9 bases. The CDR3 has 15 amino acids. V lost 0 bases, J lost 6 bases, and 5 bases stayed unmatched. Germline assignment: CDR1 KGHSH and CDR2 LQKENI.

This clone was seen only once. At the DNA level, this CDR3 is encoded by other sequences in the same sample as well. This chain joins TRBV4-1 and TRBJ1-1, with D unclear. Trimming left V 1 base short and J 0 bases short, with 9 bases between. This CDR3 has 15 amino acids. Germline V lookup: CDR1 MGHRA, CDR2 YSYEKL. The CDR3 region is CASSQGEALNTEAFF. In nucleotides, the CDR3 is TGCGCCAGCAGCCAAGGGGAGGCGTTGAACACTGAAGCTTTCTTT.

The CDR3 loop reads CASSQELGLAPETQYF. CDR3 in DNA: TGCGCCAGCAGCCAGGAACTGGGACTAGCACCAGAGACCCAGTACTTC. V gene TRBV4-1 combines with J gene TRBJ2-5, with TRBD2 identical over 9 bases. The CDR3 consists of 16 residues. Germline V gene sequence: CDR1 MGHRA, CDR2 YSYEKL. Trimming cost V 3 bases and J 4 bases; bases outside gene matches: 9.

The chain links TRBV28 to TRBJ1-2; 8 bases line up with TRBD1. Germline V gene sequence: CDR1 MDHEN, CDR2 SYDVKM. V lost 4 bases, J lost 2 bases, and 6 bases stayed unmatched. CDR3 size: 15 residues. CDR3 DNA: TGTGCCAGCAGTTCCGACAGGGGAGACAACTATGGCTACACCTTC. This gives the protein CASSSDRGDNYGYTF.

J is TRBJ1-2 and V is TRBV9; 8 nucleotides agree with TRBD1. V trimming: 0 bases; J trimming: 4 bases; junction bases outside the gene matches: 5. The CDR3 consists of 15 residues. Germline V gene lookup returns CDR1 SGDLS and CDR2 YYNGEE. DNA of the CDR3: TGTGCCAGCAGCGTAGGAGGGACAGGTTCCTATGGCTACACCTTC. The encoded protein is CASSVGGTGSYGYTF.

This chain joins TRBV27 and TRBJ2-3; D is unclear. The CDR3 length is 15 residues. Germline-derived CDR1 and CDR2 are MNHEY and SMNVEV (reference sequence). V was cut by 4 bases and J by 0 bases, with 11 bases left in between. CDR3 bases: TGTGCCAGCAGTTCAACACACGGGAGCACAGATACGCAGTATTTT. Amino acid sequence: CASSSTHGSTDTQYF.

This chain's CDR3 is CASSPLFLGSSTEAFF. CDR3 DNA sequence: TGCGCCAGCAGCCCACTATTTTTGGGGTCATCCACTGAAGCTTTCTTT. The gene calls are TRBV5-1 and TRBJ1-1; D unclear. Germline loops: CDR1 SGHRS, CDR2 YFSETQ. Between the trimmed V and J ends, which lost 4 bases and 4 bases, there was a span of 20 bases. This CDR3 is 16 amino acids long.

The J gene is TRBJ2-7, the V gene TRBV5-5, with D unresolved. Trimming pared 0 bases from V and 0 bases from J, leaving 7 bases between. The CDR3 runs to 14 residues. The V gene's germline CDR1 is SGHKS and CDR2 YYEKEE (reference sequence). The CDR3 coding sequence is TGTGCCAGCAGCTTGGACGTAAGCTCCTACGAGCAGTACTTC. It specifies CASSLDVSSYEQYF.

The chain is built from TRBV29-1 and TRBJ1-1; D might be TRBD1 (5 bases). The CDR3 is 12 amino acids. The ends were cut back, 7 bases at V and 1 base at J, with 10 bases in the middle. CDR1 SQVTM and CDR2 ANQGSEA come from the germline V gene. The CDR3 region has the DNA TGCAGCGGGGAAGGGGAGAACACTGAAGCTTTCTTT. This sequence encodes CSGEGENTEAFF.

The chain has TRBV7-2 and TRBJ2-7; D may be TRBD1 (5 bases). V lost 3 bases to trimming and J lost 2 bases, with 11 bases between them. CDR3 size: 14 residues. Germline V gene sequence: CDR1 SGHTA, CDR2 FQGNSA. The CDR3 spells CASSLPGLTYEQYF. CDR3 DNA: TGTGCCAGCAGCTTGCCAGGGTTAACCTACGAGCAGTACTTC.

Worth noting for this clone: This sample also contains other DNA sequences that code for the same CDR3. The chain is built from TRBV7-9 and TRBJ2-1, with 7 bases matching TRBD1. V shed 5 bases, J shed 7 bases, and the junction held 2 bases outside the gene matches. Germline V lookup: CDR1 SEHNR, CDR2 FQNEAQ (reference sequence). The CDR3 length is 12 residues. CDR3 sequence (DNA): TGTGCCAGCAGCCCGACAGGGAATGAGCAGTTCTTC. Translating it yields CASSPTGNEQFF.

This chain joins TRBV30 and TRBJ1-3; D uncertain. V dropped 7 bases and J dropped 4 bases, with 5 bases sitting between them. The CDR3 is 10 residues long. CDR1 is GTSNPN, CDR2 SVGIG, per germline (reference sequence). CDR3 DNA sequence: TGTGCCTTCGCAGGAAACACCATATATTTT. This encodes CAFAGNTIYF.

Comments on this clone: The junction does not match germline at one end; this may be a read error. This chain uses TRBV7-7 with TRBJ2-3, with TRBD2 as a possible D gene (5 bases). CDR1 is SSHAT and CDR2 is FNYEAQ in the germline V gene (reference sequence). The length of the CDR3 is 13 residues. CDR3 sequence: CASSSIPGDTQYF. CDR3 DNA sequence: TGTGCTAGCAGCTCTATCCCGGGGGATACGCAGTATTTT.

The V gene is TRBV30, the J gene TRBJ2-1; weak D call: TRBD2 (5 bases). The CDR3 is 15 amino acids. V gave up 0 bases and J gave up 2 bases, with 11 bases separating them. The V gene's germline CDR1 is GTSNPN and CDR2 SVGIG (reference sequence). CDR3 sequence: CAWSVLSGPYNEQFF. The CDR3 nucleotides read TGTGCCTGGAGTGTACTGAGCGGCCCCTACAATGAGCAGTTCTTC.

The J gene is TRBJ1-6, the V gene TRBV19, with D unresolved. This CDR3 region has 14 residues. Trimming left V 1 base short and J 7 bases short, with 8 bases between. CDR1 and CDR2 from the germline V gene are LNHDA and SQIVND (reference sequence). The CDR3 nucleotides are TGTGCCAGTAGTATAGTTACAGAAAATTCACCCCTCCACTTT. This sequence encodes CASSIVTENSPLHF.